This T cell receptor beta chain was sequenced in a study of CD8 T cells in ankylosing spondylitis. Study-level points and caveats: Reportedly, matched ankylosing spondylitis synovial fluid was significantly enriched for disease-linked clones. Existing reports had already noted some motif variants in reactive arthritis synovial fluid and blood. What appeared characteristic of ankylosing spondylitis blood was a TCR beta motif of several highly homologous variants.

V lost 3 bases to trimming and J lost 2 bases, with 14 bases between them. CDR1 and CDR2 (germline): MGHRA, YSYEKL. The CDR3 is 16 amino acids. TCRdb recomputed calls from the 5' RACE reads with MiXCR, one row per CDR3 protein. The sample includes 470,000 or so distinct CDR3 sequences, approximately 26% of them seen just once. Worth noting for this clonotype: Its antigen remains unknown.

The chain links TRBV4-1 to TRBJ1-5; a weak D match, TRBD1 (5 bases). This receptor was identified in a male donor with ankylosing spondylitis. Sequenced material: blood, either unsorted or a sorted T cell fraction (not recorded which). CDR3 bases: TGCGCCAGCAGCCAGACACAGGTCGGGCGCAATCAGCCCCAGCATTTT. Translation gives CASSQTQVGRNQPQHF.